This passage covers 30 T cell receptor beta chains from one sample sequenced in a study of shared clonotypes between healthy human individuals. Profiling relied on immunoSEQ multiplex PCR, and the TCRdb table lists in-frame clones only, not all of them. In the table there are a few million clones, approximately 94% of which are singletons. Sequenced material: naive CD4+ T cells sorted from blood. Subset reported: CD45RA+ positively selected. Receptors originate from a young man in good health.

This chain connects TRBV6-6 to TRBJ2-7; TRBD2 is a possible D gene (6 bases). CDR3 length: 11 residues. The germline gives CDR1 MNHNY, CDR2 SVGAGI (reference sequence). The DNA for the CDR3 is TGTCCTGCGCGGGAAGACTACGAGCAGTACTTC. Its translation is CPAREDYEQYF.

The chain joins TRBV7-2 to TRBJ2-2, with 7 positions matching TRBD2. The germline gives CDR1 SGHTA, CDR2 FQGNSA. The junction had 14 bases not matched to a gene; V was cut back by 5 bases and J by 2 bases. The CDR3 extends over 18 amino acids. The CDR3 DNA is TGTGCCAGCAGCAGCGGCCGGCGCGGGAGATTTAACACCGGGGAGCTGTTTTTT. It is translated as CASSSGRRGRFNTGELFF.

V usage is TRBV7-3 and J usage is TRBJ1-6; D uncertain. V dropped 5 bases and J dropped 10 bases, with 15 bases sitting between them. Looked up from germline, CDR1 is SGHTA and CDR2 is FQGTGA. This CDR3 comprises 14 residues. CDR3 region: CASSRLSNGSPLHF. The CDR3 bases are TGTGCCAGCAGCCGATTGTCGAACGGCTCACCCCTCCACTTT.

This chain joins TRBV2 and TRBJ2-1, with a tentative D call TRBD2 (6 bases). This CDR3 contains 14 residues. Deletions cut 4 bases from V and 5 bases from J, with 12 bases between. The germline gives CDR1 SNHLY, CDR2 FYNNEI. The CDR3: CASSGGGANNEQFF. The CDR3 DNA sequence: TGTGCCAGCAGTGGAGGAGGGGCAAACAATGAGCAGTTCTTC.

This chain's CDR3 is CASSRGGTDTQYF. In DNA form, the CDR3 reads TGTGCCAGTAGTCGAGGGGGCACAGATACGCAGTATTTT. This chain joins TRBV19 and TRBJ2-3; the D call may be TRBD1 or TRBD2 (5 bases each). Per the germline V gene, CDR1 is LNHDA and CDR2 is SQIVND (reference sequence). The CDR3 runs to 13 residues. Trimming stripped 5 bases from V and 1 base from J, with 7 bases between. The full variable domain, completed using reference TRBV19 and TRBJ2-3, is DGGITQSPKYLFRKEGQNVTLSCEQNLNHDAMYWYRQDPGQGLRLIYYSQIVNDFQKGDIAEGYSVSREKKESFPLTVTSAQKNPTAFYLCASSRGGTDTQYFGPGTRLTVL.

The J gene is TRBJ2-5, the V gene TRBV28, with no clear D. V lost 8 bases, J lost 5 bases, and 9 bases lay in between. Per germline, CDR1 MDHEN and CDR2 SYDVKM. The CDR3 contains 11 residues. The CDR3 sequence: CASGVAETQYF. The CDR3 DNA follows: TGTGCCAGCGGGGTTGCGGAGACCCAGTACTTC.

CDR3 DNA: TGCAGCGTTCTCGGGGGCGCGAGGGATGAGCAGTTCTTC. Translation gives CSVLGGARDEQFF. The V gene is TRBV29-1, the J gene TRBJ2-1, with D possibly called TRBD1 or TRBD2 (6 bases each). This CDR3 is 13 amino acids long. With 5 bases removed from V and 8 bases from J, the gap between germline ends came to 16 bases. Germline CDR1 and CDR2: SQVTM and ANQGSEA.

This rearrangement joins TRBV10-1 to TRBJ2-2, with D unclear. The CDR3 runs to 14 residues. Per germline, CDR1 WNHNN and CDR2 SYGVQD (reference sequence). V was trimmed by 3 bases and J by 3 bases, leaving 8 bases between them. CDR3 DNA sequence: TGCGCCAGCAGTGACTTACAATACACCGGGGAGCTGTTTTTT. It codes for CASSDLQYTGELFF.

The chain combines TRBV9 with TRBJ2-3; 7 bases align to TRBD1. The length of the CDR3 is 17 residues. V lost 3 bases to trimming and J lost 3 bases; unmatched junction nucleotides: 13. Germline V gene sequence: CDR1 SGDLS, CDR2 YYNGEE. The CDR3 DNA follows: TGTGCCAGCAGCGAGACCAACAGGGGATTCGGGACAGATACGCAGTATTTT. Translating gives CASSETNRGFGTDTQYF. Together with reference TRBV9 and TRBJ2-3, the CDR3 gives the full variable domain: DSGVTQTPKHLITATGQRVTLRCSPRSGDLSVYWYQQSLDQGLQFLIQYYNGEERAKGNILERFSAQQFPDLHSELNLSSLELGDSALYFCASSETNRGFGTDTQYFGPGTRLTVL.

The chain employs TRBV7-6 and TRBJ2-2; D is uncertain. CDR3 length: 15 amino acids. The germline V gene has CDR1 SGHVS and CDR2 FNYEAQ. Trimming cost V 5 bases and J 2 bases, with 12 bases left between them. CDR3 DNA sequence: TGTGCCAGCAGCCCTCGCCCATACAACACCGGGGAGCTGTTTTTT. This sequence encodes CASSPRPYNTGELFF.

The rearrangement joins TRBV7-2 to TRBJ2-7, with TRBD1 matching over 9 bases. With 4 bases clipped from V and 6 bases from J, the junction kept 10 bases outside the gene matches. The CDR3 loop spans 15 amino acids. From germline, CDR1 is SGHTA and CDR2 FQGNSA. The CDR3 region has the DNA TGTGCCAGCAGCTCTTCCGGGACAGGGTTGATCGAGCAGTACTTC. Protein: CASSSSGTGLIEQYF.

This chain connects TRBV5-1 to TRBJ2-3; possibly TRBD1 for D (7 bases). The CDR3 covers 16 residues. Trimming cost V 6 bases and J 0 bases, with 17 bases left between them. Germline assignment: CDR1 SGHRS and CDR2 YFSETQ. CDR3 DNA: TGCGCCAGCACCGACCCCAGGGGGGTCAGCACAGATACGCAGTATTTT. Its protein is CASTDPRGVSTDTQYF.

This chain links TRBV6-5 with TRBJ2-1, with D uncertain. Germline V gives CDR1 MNHEY, CDR2 SVGAGI. Deletions cut 6 bases from V and 1 base from J, with 13 bases between. The CDR3 spans 15 residues. CDR3 protein: CASSQLSISYNEQFF. CDR3 sequence (DNA): TGTGCCAGCAGCCAACTCTCAATTTCCTACAATGAGCAGTTCTTC.

The V call is TRBV5-1, the J call TRBJ1-2; 10 bases align to TRBD1. From germline, CDR1 is SGHRS and CDR2 YFSETQ. The CDR3 totals 16 residues. V shed 1 base, J shed 4 bases, and the junction held 7 bases outside the gene matches. CDR3 protein: CASSLTPDRGFYGYTF. Here the CDR3 DNA reads TGCGCCAGCAGCTTGACTCCGGACAGGGGGTTCTATGGCTACACCTTC.

This chain uses TRBV7-2 with TRBJ2-5; 14 positions match TRBD2. Trimming removed 4 bases from V and 5 bases from J; junction bases left unmatched: 6. Germline V gene sequence: CDR1 SGHTA, CDR2 FQGNSA. The CDR3 runs 16 residues. CDR3 amino acids: CASSSGTSGRPETQYF. The DNA of the CDR3 is TGTGCCAGCAGCTCAGGGACTAGCGGGAGACCGGAGACCCAGTACTTC.

The rearrangement uses TRBV5-4 and TRBJ2-2, with 11 nucleotides matching TRBD2. This CDR3 contains 16 residues. Germline trimming cut 0 bases from V and 5 bases from J; bases unmatched to any gene: 3. The germline V gene has CDR1 SGHNT and CDR2 YYREEE (reference sequence). CDR3 DNA sequence: TGTGCCAGCAGCTTGGGGCTAGCGGGGGGAACCGGGGAGCTGTTTTTT. Translating gives CASSLGLAGGTGELFF. Together with reference TRBV5-4 and TRBJ2-2, the CDR3 gives the full variable domain: ETGVTQSPTHLIKTRGQQVTLRCSSQSGHNTVSWYQQALGQGPQFIFQYYREEENGRGNFPPRFSGLQFPNYSSELNVNALELDDSALYLCASSLGLAGGTGELFFGEGSRLTVL.

The chain links TRBV10-2 to TRBJ1-2; 10 bases match TRBD1. J was trimmed by 5 bases and V by 4 bases; bases with no gene match: 7. This CDR3 region has 15 residues. Germline V lookup: CDR1 WSHSY, CDR2 SAAADI. The chain's CDR3 is CASSGGTGVPYGYTF. The CDR3 coding sequence is TGCGCCAGCAGTGGTGGGACAGGGGTCCCATATGGCTACACCTTC.

The CDR3 DNA sequence: TGTGCCAGCAGCTTAACGGGGTCCTTTAATCTCGAGCAGTACTTC. It encodes CASSLTGSFNLEQYF. The rearrangement uses TRBV7-9 and TRBJ2-7; a weak D match, TRBD2 (5 bases). V dropped 2 bases and J dropped 6 bases, with 17 bases sitting between them. There are 15 residues in the CDR3. Germline values: CDR1 SEHNR, CDR2 FQNEAQ (reference sequence).

About this clone itself: The identical CDR3 is also encoded by other nucleotide sequences in the sample. The chain employs TRBV5-1 and TRBJ2-1, with 8 bases aligning to TRBD1. Germline V gene lookup returns CDR1 SGHRS and CDR2 YFSETQ. After removal of 0 bases from V and 6 bases from J, the junction contained 5 bases not matched to a gene. The CDR3 is made up of 15 amino acids. The CDR3 nucleotides read TGCGCCAGCAGCTTGGCAGGGGGCCCCAGCAATGAGCAGTTCTTC. Residues: CASSLAGGPSNEQFF.

V is TRBV29-1 and J is TRBJ1-3, with 7 bases lining up with TRBD1. Germline V gene sequence: CDR1 SQVTM, CDR2 ANQGSEA. The CDR3 totals 13 residues. The V segment lost 5 bases and the J segment 4 bases; nucleotides outside the gene matches: 5. CDR3 nucleotide sequence: TGCAGCGTTCGGGAGGGGGCCGGAAACACCATATATTTT. Translation: CSVREGAGNTIYF.

The chain recombines TRBV30 with TRBJ2-6; the D is unclear. The germline V gene has CDR1 GTSNPN and CDR2 SVGIG (reference sequence). The CDR3 extends over 16 amino acids. Trimming removed 1 base at V and 1 base at J, with 11 bases between. CDR3 region: CAWSGAPGSGANVLTF. The CDR3 DNA follows: TGTGCCTGGAGTGGGGCACCTGGGTCTGGGGCCAACGTCCTGACTTTC.

The V and J genes are TRBV6-1 and TRBJ1-6; 10 bases agree with TRBD1. Germline loops: CDR1 MNHNS, CDR2 SASEGT. This CDR3 has 15 amino acids. After removal of 0 bases from V and 8 bases from J, the junction contained 1 base not matched to a gene. The CDR3 DNA sequence: TGTGCCAGCAGTGAAGCTGGACAGGGGGATTCACCCCTCCACTTT. Its protein is CASSEAGQGDSPLHF.

This clone was counted once. Other DNA sequences in the same sample also yield this CDR3. The V and J genes are TRBV7-9 and TRBJ2-3; D not certain. This CDR3 has 11 amino acids. The germline V gene has CDR1 SEHNR and CDR2 FQNEAQ (reference sequence). Trimming stripped 2 bases from V and 6 bases from J, with 3 bases between. CDR3: CASSLTDTQYF. The CDR3 nucleotides are TGTGCCAGCAGCTTAACTGATACGCAGTATTTT.

This clone showed up just once. This rearrangement joins TRBV5-6 to TRBJ2-5, with 8 bases identical to TRBD2. Trimming cost V 10 bases and J 2 bases; bases outside gene matches: 10. Germline loops: CDR1 SGHDT, CDR2 YYEEEE. The CDR3 contains 14 residues. CDR3 DNA sequence: TGTGCCGGGGGGCTAGCGGGTATTCAAGAGACCCAGTACTTC. Encoded protein: CAGGLAGIQETQYF.

The rearrangement links TRBV6-4 to TRBJ2-6, with 8 bases fitting TRBD2. J lost 2 bases, V lost 5 bases, and 2 bases had no gene match. Germline values: CDR1 MRHNA, CDR2 SNTAGT. The CDR3 has 15 amino acids. For the CDR3, the DNA is TGTGCCAGCAGTTCCGGGAGGGCTGGGGCCAACGTCCTGACTTTC. Amino acids: CASSSGRAGANVLTF.

The chain is built from TRBV9 and TRBJ1-6; possible D gene TRBD1, 5 bases. V lost 5 bases to trimming and J lost 5 bases, with 20 bases between them. CDR3 length: 17 residues. The germline V gene has CDR1 SGDLS and CDR2 YYNGEE. The CDR3 spells CASRPGTRDGDNSPLHF. In DNA, the CDR3 is TGTGCCAGCAGACCGGGGACTCGGGACGGAGATAATTCACCCCTCCACTTT.

The rearrangement links TRBV19 to TRBJ1-3; D not resolved. V lost 6 bases and J lost 0, with 9 bases in between. This CDR3 spans 14 amino acids. Germline assignment: CDR1 LNHDA and CDR2 SQIVND (reference sequence). CDR3 in DNA: TGTGCCAGTAGGGGCAGCGCCTCTGGAAACACCATATATTTT. Its protein product is CASRGSASGNTIYF. The variable domain in full, with the rest retrieved from reference TRBV19 and TRBJ1-3, is DGGITQSPKYLFRKEGQNVTLSCEQNLNHDAMYWYRQDPGQGLRLIYYSQIVNDFQKGDIAEGYSVSREKKESFPLTVTSAQKNPTAFYLCASRGSASGNTIYFGEGSWLTVV.

With regard to this clone: The same CDR3 is also encoded by other DNA sequences in this sample. The chain recombines TRBV5-4 with TRBJ2-5; 9 positions agree with TRBD2. The CDR3 is made up of 14 amino acids. V lost 0 bases and J lost 5; bases outside the gene matches: 2. CDR1 and CDR2 (germline): SGHNT, YYREEE (reference sequence). CDR3 region: CASSLDSGGETQYF. The CDR3 DNA reads as TGTGCCAGCAGCTTGGATAGCGGGGGTGAGACCCAGTACTTC.

The V and J genes are TRBV19 and TRBJ2-7, with D perhaps being TRBD1 or TRBD2 (5 bases each). CDR1 is LNHDA, CDR2 SQIVND, per germline (reference sequence). V was clipped by 4 bases and J by 0 bases, with 13 bases between them. The CDR3 loop spans 15 amino acids. CDR3 nucleotides: TGTGCCAGTAGTACCTCCGGGACGGTCTCCTACGAGCAGTACTTC. It is translated as CASSTSGTVSYEQYF.

The chain joins TRBV2 to TRBJ2-1; 11 nucleotides agree with TRBD2. The CDR3 extends over 15 amino acids. Unmatched junction bases numbered 9, after V lost 5 bases and J lost 9 bases. Germline loops: CDR1 SNHLY, CDR2 FYNNEI. For the CDR3, the DNA is TGTGCCAGCAGTATCTTAGCGGGGGGGCTCGGTGAGCAGTTCTTC. This translates into CASSILAGGLGEQFF.